The clone carrying this TCR beta chain was seen many times. Antigen unknown. This sample stems from a study of T cell repertoires in cytomegalovirus infection. TCRdb analysed the reads with MiXCR anew, one entry per CDR3 protein. This repertoire shows about 110,000 distinct CDR3 sequences, around 10% found once; its top ten account for around 33%. The CDR3 contains 15 residues. Per germline, CDR1 SGHVS and CDR2 FNYEAQ. V lost 3 bases and J lost 4, with 13 bases in between. This receptor was taken from a human donor in good health (CMV status not recorded). Some clones in this sample may be carry-over from other donors' samples. The material sequenced was PBMCs, sequenced either directly or after in vitro stimulation (not recorded which). The chain recombines TRBV7-6 with TRBJ2-1; tentatively, D is TRBD2 (6 bases). The CDR3 protein is CASSFGGSGYNEQFF. The CDR3 DNA reads as TGTGCCAGCAGCTTTGGGGGGAGCGGTTACAATGAGCAGTTCTTC.